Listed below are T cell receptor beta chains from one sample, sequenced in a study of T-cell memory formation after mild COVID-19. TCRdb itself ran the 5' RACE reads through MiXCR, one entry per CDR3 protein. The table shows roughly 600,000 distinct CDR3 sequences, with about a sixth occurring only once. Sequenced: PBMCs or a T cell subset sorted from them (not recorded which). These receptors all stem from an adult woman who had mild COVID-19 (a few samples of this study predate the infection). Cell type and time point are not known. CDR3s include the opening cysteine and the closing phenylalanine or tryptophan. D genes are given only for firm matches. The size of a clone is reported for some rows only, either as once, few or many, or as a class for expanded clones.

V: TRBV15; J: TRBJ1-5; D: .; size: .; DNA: TGTGCCACCAGCAGAGATCGGGCGGGGGGTCTTCATCAGCCCCAGCATTTT; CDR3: CATSRDRAGGLHQPQHF
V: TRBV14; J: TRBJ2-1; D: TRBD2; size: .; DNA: TGTGCCAGCAGCCCCCGGACTAGCGGACGATTCTCCTACAATGAGCAGTTCTTC; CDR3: CASSPRTSGRFSYNEQFF
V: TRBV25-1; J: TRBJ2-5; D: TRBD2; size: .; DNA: TGTGCCAGCAGCAATCCCGAGCGGGGGGCTCAAGAGACCCAGTACTTC; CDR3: CASSNPERGAQETQYF
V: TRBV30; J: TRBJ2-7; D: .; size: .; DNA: TGTGCCTGGAGTTCGACTACGTGGGCTATCTACGAGCAGTACTTC; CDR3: CAWSSTTWAIYEQYF
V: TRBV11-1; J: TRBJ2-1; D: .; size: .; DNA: TGTGCCAGCCGATACGGGAGTTTTACGAATGAGCAGTTCTTC; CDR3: CASRYGSFTNEQFF
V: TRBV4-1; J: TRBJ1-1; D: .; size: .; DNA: TGCGCCAGCAGCCATCTCAGACCGGACTTGAACACTGAAGCTTTCTTT; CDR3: CASSHLRPDLNTEAFF
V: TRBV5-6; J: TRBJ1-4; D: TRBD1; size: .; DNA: TGTGCCAGCAGCCGACAGGGCAGGACTAATGAAAAACTGTTTTTT; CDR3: CASSRQGRTNEKLFF
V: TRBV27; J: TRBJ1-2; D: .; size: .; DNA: TGTGCCAGCAGTTTATACCGGGGGTCCGATGGCTACACCTTC; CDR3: CASSLYRGSDGYTF
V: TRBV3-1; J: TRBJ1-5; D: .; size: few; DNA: TGTGCCAGCAGCCAAGATAGCAGACAGCCCCAGCATTTT; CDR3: CASSQDSRQPQHF
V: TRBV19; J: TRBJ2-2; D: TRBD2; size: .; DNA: TGTGCCAGTAGTACTAGCGGGAGGGTCCATGGGGAGCTGTTTTTT; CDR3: CASSTSGRVHGELFF
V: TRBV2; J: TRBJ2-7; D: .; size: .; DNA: TGTGCCAGCAGTGAAGTGGGAAGGCGAGGCCTATCCTACGAGCAGTACTTC; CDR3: CASSEVGRRGLSYEQYF
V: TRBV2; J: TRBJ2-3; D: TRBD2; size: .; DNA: TGTGCCAGCAGGGGAGCGGGGGGATACACAGATACGCAGTATTTT; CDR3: CASRGAGGYTDTQYF
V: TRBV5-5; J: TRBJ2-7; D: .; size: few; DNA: TGTGCCAGCAGCCAAGACCCAGGGGCCCCGAAAGCCTACGAGCAGTACTTC; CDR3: CASSQDPGAPKAYEQYF
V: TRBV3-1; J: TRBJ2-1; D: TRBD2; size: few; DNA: TGTGCCAGCAGCCAAGCCGACTTCGATAGCGGGGGGAGAGGGAATGAGCAGTTCTTC; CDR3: CASSQADFDSGGRGNEQFF
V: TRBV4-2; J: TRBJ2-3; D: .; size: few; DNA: TGTGCCAGCGGCCTTGGGGTTCCAGATACGCAGTATTTT; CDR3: CASGLGVPDTQYF
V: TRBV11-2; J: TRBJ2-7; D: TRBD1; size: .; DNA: TGTGCCAGCAGCCCCGGGACAGACATCCTCCACCGGGAGCAGTACTTC; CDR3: CASSPGTDILHREQYF
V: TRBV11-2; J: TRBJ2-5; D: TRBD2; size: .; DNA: TGTGCCAGCAGCTTAGGTCAGCGGGGTCCGGAGACCCAGTACTTC; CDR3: CASSLGQRGPETQYF
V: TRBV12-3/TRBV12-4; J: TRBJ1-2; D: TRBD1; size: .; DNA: TGTGCCACCTCCTCCCGGGACAGTCACCTTTCGGGGCCCTATGGCTACACCTTC; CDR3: CATSSRDSHLSGPYGYTF
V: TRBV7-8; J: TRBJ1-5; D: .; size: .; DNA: TGTGCCAGCAGCCGAGGGTTGGGCAATCAGCCCCAGCATTTT; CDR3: CASSRGLGNQPQHF
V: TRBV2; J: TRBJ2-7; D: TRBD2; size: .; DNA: TGTGCCAGCAGTGCGGCTAGCGGGGGGCCCGAGCAGTACTTC; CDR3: CASSAASGGPEQYF
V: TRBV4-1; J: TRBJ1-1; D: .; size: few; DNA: TGCGCCAGCAGCCAAGTTTTGTATGTGTTTGAAGCTTTCTTT; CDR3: CASSQVLYVFEAFF
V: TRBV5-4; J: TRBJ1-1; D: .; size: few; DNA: TGTGCCAGCAGCTTGCTCGGCAGGGACAACACTGAAGCTTTCTTT; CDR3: CASSLLGRDNTEAFF
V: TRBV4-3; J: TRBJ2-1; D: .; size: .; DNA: TGCGCCAGCAGCCAAGAAAGGGTACGGGGTGAGCAGTTCTTC; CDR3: CASSQERVRGEQFF
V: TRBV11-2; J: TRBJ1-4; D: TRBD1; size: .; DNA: TGTGCCAGCAGCCGGGGACAGGGGCCCCCTAATGAAAAACTGTTTTTT; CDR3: CASSRGQGPPNEKLFF
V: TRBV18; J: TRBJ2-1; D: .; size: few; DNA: TGTGCCAGCTCGGGAGTAGTCGATGAGCAGTTCTTC; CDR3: CASSGVVDEQFF
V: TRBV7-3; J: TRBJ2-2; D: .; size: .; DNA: TGTGCCAGCAGCTTGGGACTGGTCACCGGGGAGCTGTTTTTT; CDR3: CASSLGLVTGELFF
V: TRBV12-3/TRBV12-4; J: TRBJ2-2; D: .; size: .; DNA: TGTGCGACGGACCGGGGCACCGGGGAGCTGTTTTTT; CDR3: CATDRGTGELFF
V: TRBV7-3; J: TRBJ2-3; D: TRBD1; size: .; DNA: TGTGCCAGCAGCTTCGCGACAGGGAGCGCAGATACGCAGTATTTT; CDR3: CASSFATGSADTQYF
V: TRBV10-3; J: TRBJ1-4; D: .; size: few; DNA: TGTGCCATCCATGAGGCCCCAGGGGAAAAACTGTTTTTT; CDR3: CAIHEAPGEKLFF
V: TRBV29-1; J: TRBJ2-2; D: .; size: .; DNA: TGCAGCGTTGAGGACACAAACACCGGGGAGCTGTTTTTT; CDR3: CSVEDTNTGELFF
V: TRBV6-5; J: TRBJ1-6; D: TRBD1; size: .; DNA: TGTGCCAGCAGTTACCAACCCCCTGACAGGGCACTTTTCTATAATTCACCCCTCCACTTT; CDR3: CASSYQPPDRALFYNSPLHF
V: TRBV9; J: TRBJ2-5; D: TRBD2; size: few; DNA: TGTGCCAGCAGCACCCTCGGTGGGGGGGGAGAGACCCAGTACTTC; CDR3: CASSTLGGGGETQYF
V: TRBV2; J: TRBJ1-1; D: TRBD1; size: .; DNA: TGTGCCAGGACAGGGCCGAACACTGAAGCTTTCTTT; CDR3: CARTGPNTEAFF
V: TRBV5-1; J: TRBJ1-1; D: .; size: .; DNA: TGCGCCAGCAGCTTACAGGTGATGAACACTGAAGCTTTCTTT; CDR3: CASSLQVMNTEAFF
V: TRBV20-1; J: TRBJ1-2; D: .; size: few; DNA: TGCAGTGTTTTTGGGGGAGGGCACTATGGCTACACCTTC; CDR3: CSVFGGGHYGYTF
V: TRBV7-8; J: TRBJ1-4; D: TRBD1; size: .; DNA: TGTGCCAGCAGCTTAGGGGGGACAGGGGACGAAAAACTGTTTTTT; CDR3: CASSLGGTGDEKLFF
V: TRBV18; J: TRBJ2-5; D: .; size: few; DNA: TGTGCCAGCTCACGACGGAGCGGAACTTCAGAGACCCAGTACTTC; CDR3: CASSRRSGTSETQYF
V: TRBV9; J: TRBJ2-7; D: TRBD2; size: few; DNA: TGTGCCAGCAGCGGCTCTAGCGGGAGGCCTCCTGGCGAGCAGTACTTC; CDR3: CASSGSSGRPPGEQYF
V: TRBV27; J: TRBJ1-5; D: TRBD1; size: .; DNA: TGTGCCAGCAGTTCCCAGAGGGGACAGGGAAGGCCCCAGCATTTT; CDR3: CASSSQRGQGRPQHF
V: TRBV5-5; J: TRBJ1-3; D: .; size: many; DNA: TGTGCCAGCAGCTTCAGAATGGGAGGTGGAAACACCATATATTTT; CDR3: CASSFRMGGGNTIYF
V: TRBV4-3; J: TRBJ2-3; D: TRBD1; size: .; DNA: TGCGCCAGCAGCCTTAGGACAGGGGACACAGATACGCAGTATTTT; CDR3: CASSLRTGDTDTQYF
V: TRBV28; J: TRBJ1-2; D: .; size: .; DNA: TGTGCCAGCAGTCTCTTAGCAGAAGTTGGCTACACCTTC; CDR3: CASSLLAEVGYTF
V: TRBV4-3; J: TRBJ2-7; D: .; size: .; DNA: TGCGCCAGCAGCCAAGACGTGGGGGCTGAAGGGGTTTCCTACGAGCAGTACTTC; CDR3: CASSQDVGAEGVSYEQYF
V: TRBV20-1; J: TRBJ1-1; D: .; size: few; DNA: TGCAGTGCTAGAGTCCCAGAGAACACTGAAGCTTTCTTT; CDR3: CSARVPENTEAFF
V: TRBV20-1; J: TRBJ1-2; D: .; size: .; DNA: TGCAGGCCCTGGTCGGGGAGCTCCTATGGCTACACCTTC; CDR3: CRPWSGSSYGYTF
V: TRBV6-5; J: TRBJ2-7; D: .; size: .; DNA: TGTGCCAGCAGTGCGGGGTTCCTCGACGAGCAGTACTTC; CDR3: CASSAGFLDEQYF
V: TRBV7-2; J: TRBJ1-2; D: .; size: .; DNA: TGTGCCAGCAGCTTGGGGGGCTTCAACTATGGCTACACCTTC; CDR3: CASSLGGFNYGYTF
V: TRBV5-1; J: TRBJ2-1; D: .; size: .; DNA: TGCGCCAGCAGCTTGGCGGCTAGCGAGCACAATGAGCAGTTCTTC; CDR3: CASSLAASEHNEQFF